A single sample is the source of the 10 T cell receptor beta chains below, sequenced in a study of blood T cell repertoires in COVID-19. Profiling relied on immunoSEQ multiplex PCR, and the TCRdb table lists in-frame clones only, not all of them. The sample yields fewer than 350,000 clones, approximately 86% seen once. The sequenced sample was PBMCs or T cells enriched from blood (not recorded which). The receptors derive from a woman aged 40 to 55 with acute COVID-19.

V gene TRBV27 combines with J gene TRBJ2-1; 12 bases agree with TRBD1. Germline V CDR1 and CDR2: MNHEY, SMNVEV (reference sequence). This CDR3 has 16 amino acids. V lost 5 bases and J lost 0; bases outside the gene matches: 2. The CDR3 nucleotides are TGTGCCAGCAGTACGGGACAGGGGGCCTCCTACAATGAGCAGTTCTTC. This translates into CASSTGQGASYNEQFF.

V usage is TRBV6-5 and J usage is TRBJ1-1, with 9 positions matching TRBD1. This CDR3 contains 16 residues. CDR1 is MNHEY and CDR2 is SVGAGI in the germline V gene. V was clipped by 0 bases and J by 5 bases; unmatched bases: 7. In DNA form, the CDR3 reads TGTGCCAGCAGTTACTCCTGGGGACAGGGCAGAACTGAAGCTTTCTTT. It translates to CASSYSWGQGRTEAFF.

V and J are TRBV24-1 and TRBJ2-5; TRBD2 matches at 8 bases. Germline CDR1 is KGHDR and CDR2 is SFDVKD. The CDR3 runs 18 residues. V lost 0 bases, J lost 4 bases, and 12 bases stayed unmatched. In nucleotides, the CDR3 is TGTGCCACCAGTGATTTGCAAATCGGGGGGGAAATGGGAGAGACCCAGTACTTC. It specifies CATSDLQIGGEMGETQYF.

The chain recombines TRBV7-9 with TRBJ2-3; the match to TRBD2 covers 7 bases. Germline trimming cut 1 base from V and 3 bases from J; bases unmatched to any gene: 7. This CDR3 contains 16 residues. CDR1 is SEHNR and CDR2 is FQNEAQ in the germline V gene (reference sequence). The CDR3 protein is CASSLGPSGVTDTQYF. CDR3 nucleotides: TGTGCCAGCAGCTTAGGTCCCAGCGGGGTTACAGATACGCAGTATTTT.

The CDR3 DNA reads as TGTGCCAGCAGCAAAGAAGACAGGGTGGTCTATGGCTACACCTTC. Protein sequence: CASSKEDRVVYGYTF. The V gene is TRBV21-1, the J gene TRBJ1-2; the DNA was not used to check the table's D call, TRBD1. TRBV21-1 corresponds to a pseudogene. This CDR3 has 15 residues.

The chain recombines TRBV5-8 with TRBJ2-3; D is perhaps TRBD2 (7 bases). CDR3 length: 18 amino acids. V was shortened by 0 bases and J by 0 bases, with 17 bases between the two germline ends. Per the germline V gene, CDR1 is SGHTS and CDR2 is YDEGEE. CDR3 nucleotide sequence: TGTGCCAGCAGCTTGGATTTTAGGGGGGGTTCAAGCACAGATACGCAGTATTTT. The encoded protein is CASSLDFRGGSSTDTQYF.

The CDR3 DNA follows: TGTGCCAGCAGTTCCCTAGAGAGCGAGCAGTACTTC. Translating it yields CASSSLESEQYF. This chain links TRBV27 with TRBJ2-7; D gene uncertain. Germline CDR1 and CDR2: MNHEY and SMNVEV (reference sequence). The CDR3 covers 12 residues. With 4 bases removed from V and 6 bases from J, the gap between germline ends came to 10 bases.

The chain is built from TRBV4-3 and TRBJ2-7, with 7 bases fitting TRBD1. This CDR3 is 15 amino acids long. The ends lost 2 bases at V and 3 bases at J; junction bases unmatched: 7. CDR1 is LGHNA and CDR2 is YSLEER in the germline V gene. CDR3 in amino acids: CASSQTTGYGYEQYF. CDR3 in DNA: TGCGCCAGCAGCCAAACGACAGGGTACGGCTACGAGCAGTACTTC.

The chain carries TRBV11-2 and TRBJ2-2; 10 positions match TRBD2. V shed 5 bases, J shed 7 bases, and the junction held 1 base outside the gene matches. CDR3 length equals 13 residues. The germline V gene has CDR1 SGHAT and CDR2 FQNNGV. The CDR3 bases are TGTGCCAGCAGCCTAGCGGGAGACGGGGAGCTGTTTTTT. It codes for CASSLAGDGELFF.

V is TRBV28 and J is TRBJ2-3; the D is unclear. Trimming stripped 6 bases from V and 6 bases from J, with 16 bases between. The CDR3 loop spans 14 amino acids. In germline, CDR1 is MDHEN, CDR2 SYDVKM. In DNA, the CDR3 is TGTGCCAGCAGGCAGAGGCCTCGTGTGGATACGCAGTATTTT. It is translated as CASRQRPRVDTQYF. Full variable domain (remainder filled in from reference TRBV28 and TRBJ2-3): DVKVTQSSRYLVKRTGEKVFLECVQDMDHENMFWYRQDPGLGLRLIYFSYDVKMKEKGDIPEGYSVSREKKERFSLILESASTNQTSMYLCASRQRPRVDTQYFGPGTRLTVL.